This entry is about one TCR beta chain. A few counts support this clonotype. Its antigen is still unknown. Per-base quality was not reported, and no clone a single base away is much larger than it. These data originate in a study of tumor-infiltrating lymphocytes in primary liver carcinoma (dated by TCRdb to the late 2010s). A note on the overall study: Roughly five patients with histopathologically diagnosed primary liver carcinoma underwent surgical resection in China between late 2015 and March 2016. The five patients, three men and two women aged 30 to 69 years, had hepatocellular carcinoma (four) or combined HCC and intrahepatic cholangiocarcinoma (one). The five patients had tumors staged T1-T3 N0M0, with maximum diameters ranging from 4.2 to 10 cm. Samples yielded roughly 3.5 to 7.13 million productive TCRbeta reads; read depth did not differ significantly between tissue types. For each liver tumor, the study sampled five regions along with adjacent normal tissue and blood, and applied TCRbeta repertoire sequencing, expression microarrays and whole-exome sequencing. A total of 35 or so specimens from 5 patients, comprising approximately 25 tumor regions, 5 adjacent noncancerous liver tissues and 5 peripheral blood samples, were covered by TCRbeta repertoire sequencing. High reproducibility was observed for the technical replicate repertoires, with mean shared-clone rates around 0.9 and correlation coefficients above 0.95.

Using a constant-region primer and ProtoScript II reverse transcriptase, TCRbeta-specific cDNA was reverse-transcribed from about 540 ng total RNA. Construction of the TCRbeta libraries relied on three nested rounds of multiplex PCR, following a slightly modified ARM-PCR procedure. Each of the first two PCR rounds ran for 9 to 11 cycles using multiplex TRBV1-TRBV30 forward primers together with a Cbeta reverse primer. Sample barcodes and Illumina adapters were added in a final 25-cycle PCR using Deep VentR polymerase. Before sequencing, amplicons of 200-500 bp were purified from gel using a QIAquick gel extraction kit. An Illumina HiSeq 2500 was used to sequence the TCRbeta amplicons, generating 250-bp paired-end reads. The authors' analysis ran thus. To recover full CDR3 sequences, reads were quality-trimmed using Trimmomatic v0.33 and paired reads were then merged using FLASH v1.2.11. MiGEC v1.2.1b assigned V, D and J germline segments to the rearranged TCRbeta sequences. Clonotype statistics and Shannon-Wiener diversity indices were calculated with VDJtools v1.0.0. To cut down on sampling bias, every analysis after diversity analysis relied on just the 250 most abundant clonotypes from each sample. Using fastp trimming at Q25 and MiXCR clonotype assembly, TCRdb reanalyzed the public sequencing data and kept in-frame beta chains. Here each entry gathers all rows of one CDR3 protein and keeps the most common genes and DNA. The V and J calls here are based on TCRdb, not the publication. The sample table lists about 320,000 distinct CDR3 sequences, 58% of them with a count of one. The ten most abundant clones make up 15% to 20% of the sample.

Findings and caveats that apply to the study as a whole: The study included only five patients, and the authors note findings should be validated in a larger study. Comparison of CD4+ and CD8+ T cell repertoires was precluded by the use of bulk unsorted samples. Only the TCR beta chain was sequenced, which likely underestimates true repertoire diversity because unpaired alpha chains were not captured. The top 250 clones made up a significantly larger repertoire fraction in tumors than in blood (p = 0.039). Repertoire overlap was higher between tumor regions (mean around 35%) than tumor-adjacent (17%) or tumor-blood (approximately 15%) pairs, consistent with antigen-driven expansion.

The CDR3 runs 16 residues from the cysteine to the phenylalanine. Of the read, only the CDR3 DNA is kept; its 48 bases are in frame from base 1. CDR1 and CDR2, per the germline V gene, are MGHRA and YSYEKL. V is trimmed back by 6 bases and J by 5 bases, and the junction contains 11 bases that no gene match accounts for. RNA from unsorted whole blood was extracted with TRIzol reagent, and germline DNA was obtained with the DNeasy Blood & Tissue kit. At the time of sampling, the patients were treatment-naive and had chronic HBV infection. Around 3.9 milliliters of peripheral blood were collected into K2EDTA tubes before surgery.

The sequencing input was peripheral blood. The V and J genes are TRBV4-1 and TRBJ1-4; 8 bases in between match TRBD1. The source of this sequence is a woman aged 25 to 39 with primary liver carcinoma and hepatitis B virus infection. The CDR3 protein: CASRPPGQDRNEKLFF. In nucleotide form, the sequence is TGCGCCAGCAGACCACCGGGACAGGATCGAAATGAAAAACTGTTTTTT.